This record looks at one T cell receptor beta chain sequence and its context. Its antigen is not known. Clones were sequenced by immunoSEQ multiplex PCR, and TCRdb holds only the in-frame ones, with some missing. The sample carries approximately 89,000 clones, around nine tenths recorded once. Germline V gene lookup returns CDR1 SNHLY and CDR2 FYNNEI. V lost 1 base and J lost 6, with 4 bases in between. The CDR3 contains 12 residues. The data belong to a study of T cell responses to AZD1222 COVID-19 vaccine. Study-level findings and limits: Dominant at 160-218 and 743-854, vaccine-associated CD4 TCRs also spanned spike. Researchers took repertoire samples only after the peak T cell response had come. Nearly half of unique spike-specific TCRs reportedly avoided B.1.351 and B.1.1.7 mutated regions.

The chain uses TRBV2 and TRBJ1-5; D is unresolved. The origin of this receptor is an adult who received the AZD1222 COVID-19 vaccine. This specimen was peripheral blood, taken 28 days after the second AZD1222 dose. CDR3 region: CASSEDSQPQHF. Here the CDR3 DNA reads TGTGCCAGCAGTGAAGACAGTCAGCCCCAGCATTTT.